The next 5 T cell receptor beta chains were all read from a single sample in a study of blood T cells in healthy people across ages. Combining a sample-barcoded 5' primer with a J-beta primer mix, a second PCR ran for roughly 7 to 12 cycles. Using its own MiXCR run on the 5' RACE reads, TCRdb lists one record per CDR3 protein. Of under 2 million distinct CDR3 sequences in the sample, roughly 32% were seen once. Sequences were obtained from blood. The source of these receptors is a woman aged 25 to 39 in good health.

CDR3 region: CASGPNLWLDTQYF. CDR3 coding DNA: TGTGCCAGCGGCCCCAACCTTTGGCTAGATACGCAGTATTTT. The gene calls are TRBV7-2 and TRBJ2-3; D is undetermined. This CDR3 has 14 residues. Germline values: CDR1 SGHTA, CDR2 FQGNSA. Trimming cost V 8 bases and J 5 bases, with 17 bases left between them.

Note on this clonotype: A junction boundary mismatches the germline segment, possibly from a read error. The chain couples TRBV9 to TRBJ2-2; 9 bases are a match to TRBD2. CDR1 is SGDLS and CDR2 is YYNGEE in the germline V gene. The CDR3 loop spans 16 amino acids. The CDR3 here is CASSAYSGSVTGEPFF. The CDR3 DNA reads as TGTGCCAGCAGCGCTTATAGCGGGAGCGTCACCGGGGAGCCGTTTTTT.

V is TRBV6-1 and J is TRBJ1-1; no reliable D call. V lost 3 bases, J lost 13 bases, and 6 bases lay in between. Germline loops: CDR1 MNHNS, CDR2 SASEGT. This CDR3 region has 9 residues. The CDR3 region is CASSEGGFF. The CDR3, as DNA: TGTGCCAGCAGTGAGGGAGGTTTCTTT.

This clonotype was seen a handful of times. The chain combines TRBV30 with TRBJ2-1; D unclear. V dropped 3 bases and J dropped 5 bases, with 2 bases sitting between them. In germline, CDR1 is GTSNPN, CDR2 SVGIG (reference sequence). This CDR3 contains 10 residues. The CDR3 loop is CAWRNNEQFF. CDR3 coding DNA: TGTGCCTGGAGGAACAATGAGCAGTTCTTC.

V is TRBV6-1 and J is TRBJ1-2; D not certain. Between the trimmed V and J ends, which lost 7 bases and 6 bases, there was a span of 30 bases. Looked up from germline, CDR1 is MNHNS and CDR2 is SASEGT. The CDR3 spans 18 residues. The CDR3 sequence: CASTLTPEGSLDGDGYTF. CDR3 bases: TGTGCCAGCACTCTGACACCCGAAGGGTCTCTAGATGGGGATGGCTACACCTTC.